This is a list of T cell receptor beta chains from one sample in a study of blood T cell dynamics during melanoma immunotherapy. Produced via immunoSEQ multiplex PCR; TCRdb's table is partial and in-frame only. The repertoire consists of under 20,000 clones, with 87% occurring once and the leading ten covering over 6%. This specimen was blood, taken from a patient treated with checkpoint blockade. The source of these receptors is a human donor with melanoma. Each CDR3 is given with its conserved first and last residue. Each record gives: J gene, clone size, D gene, V gene, CDR3 length, CDR3 protein, CDR3 DNA. The D gene is left open where the match is weak. Only some rows state a clone size, as once, few, many or a class for expanded clones.

>TRBJ2-3|.|.|TRBV7-9|14
CASSLVPVADTQYF
TGTGCCAGCAGCTTAGTTCCAGTGGCAGATACGCAGTATTTT
>TRBJ2-4|.|.|TRBV7-2|14
CASSLLGGKNIQYF
TGTGCCAGCAGCTTGTTAGGAGGCAAAAACATTCAGTACTTC
>TRBJ2-7|.|.|TRBV7-2|15
CASSHPGVESYEQYF
TGTGCCAGCAGCCACCCGGGCGTCGAGTCCTACGAGCAGTACTTC
>TRBJ1-5|.|.|TRBV7-9|13
CASSREGNPPQHF
TGTGCCAGCAGCCGTGAAGGGAATCCCCCCCAGCATTTT
>TRBJ2-3|.|TRBD2|TRBV4-2|17
CASMGGTIGSLTDTQYF
TGTGCCAGCATGGGGGGGACGATCGGGAGCCTCACAGATACGCAGTATTTT
>TRBJ1-4|.|.|TRBV6-1|14
CASNPPATNEKLFF
TGTGCCAGCAACCCACCGGCAACTAATGAAAAACTGTTTTTT
>TRBJ1-3|.|.|TRBV5-1|16
CASSLDGISSGNTIYF
TGCGCCAGCAGCTTGGACGGAATCTCCTCTGGAAACACCATATATTTT
>TRBJ2-7|.|.|TRBV28|15
CASSFSAGSSYEQYF
TGTGCCAGCAGTTTTTCCGCAGGTAGCTCCTACGAGCAGTACTTC
>TRBJ2-4|.|TRBD1|TRBV10-3|16
CAISESDTGGSSAQYF
TGTGCCATCAGTGAGTCCGATACAGGGGGGTCGTCGGCTCAGTACTTC
>TRBJ2-7|.|.|TRBV19|14
CASNPTGFSYEQYF
TGTGCCAGTAATCCCACAGGGTTCTCCTACGAGCAGTACTTC
>TRBJ1-5|.|TRBD1|TRBV27|13
CASGRDRGQPQHF
TGTGCCAGCGGCCGGGACAGGGGTCAGCCCCAGCATTTT
>TRBJ2-1|.|TRBD2|TRBV4-2|18
CASSQGGTSGRAYNEQFF
TGTGCCAGCAGCCAAGGCGGGACTAGCGGGAGGGCCTACAATGAGCAGTTCTTC
>TRBJ2-3|.|.|TRBV4-2|16
CASSQVPDRSTDTQYF
TGTGCCAGCAGCCAAGTTCCCGACAGGAGCACAGATACGCAGTATTTT
>TRBJ2-1|few|TRBD2|TRBV11-1|17
CASSHRTSGTGAEEQFF
TGTGCCAGCAGCCACAGGACTAGCGGGACGGGGGCTGAAGAGCAGTTCTTC
>TRBJ2-3|.|.|TRBV5-8|14
CASSFGRITDTQYF
TGTGCCAGCAGCTTCGGACGGATCACAGATACGCAGTATTTT
>TRBJ2-7|.|.|TRBV6-5|15
CASTPLGAQFYEQYF
TGTGCCAGCACCCCCTTGGGGGCCCAATTCTACGAGCAGTACTTC
>TRBJ2-2|.|TRBD2|TRBV19|15
CASSIGRANTGELFF
TGTGCCAGTAGTATTGGGAGGGCCAACACCGGGGAGCTGTTTTTT